A single T cell receptor beta chain is shown here with its context. What antigen it recognizes has not been identified. No base qualities exist here, and no much larger clone lies one base off it. These data come from a study of T cell changes during pregnancy in multiple sclerosis (dated 2019 in TCRdb). Regarding the study in general: The study looked at changes in the T cell repertoire across pregnancy in women with multiple sclerosis.

From a lookup of the germline V gene (reference sequence), CDR1 and CDR2 are MNHEY and SMNVEV. V loses 2 bases of germline sequence and J loses 0 bases, and the interval between the two ends is 7 bases. From cysteine to phenylalanine, the CDR3 is 15 amino acids long. Just CDR3 DNA is preserved here, 45 bases in frame from base 1. The library was prepared using the immunoSEQ multiplex PCR assay. TCRdb re-hosts the immuneACCESS table, in-frame sequences only. Its copies lack some clones; in the studies checked, an unresolved V gene accounts for under half of them, and the cause for the rest is not known. In all, the sample holds 32,000 or so clones, and approximately 90% of those were seen once. Roughly 3.1% of the sample is held by the ten biggest clonotypes.

This chain is built from TRBV27 and TRBJ2-2; possibly the D gene is TRBD1, per 5 matching bases. The TCR sequence derives from a female donor in good health, enrolled as a control in a pregnancy study. The sample here was CD4+ T cells from peripheral blood mononuclear cells, taken in the third trimester of pregnancy. CDR3 region: CASSLTTANTGELFF. The nucleotide sequence reads TGTGCCAGCAGTTTAACGACAGCGAACACCGGGGAGCTGTTTTTT.